The clone carrying this T cell receptor beta chain was counted only a few times. The antigen is not known. Germline CDR1 MNHEY, CDR2 SVGEGT. V was trimmed by 6 bases and J by 2 bases, leaving 16 bases between them. CDR3 size: 15 residues. The data stem from a study of response to subunit inactivated influenza vaccine. Study findings and constraints: The study's authors posited that every seasonal influenza vaccination enlists few new T cells.

TCRdb passed the RT-PCR reads through MiXCR, listing each CDR3 protein once. The table shows roughly 500,000 distinct CDR3 sequences, with 16% occurring only once. The TCR originated in a man in his fifties or sixties who received an inactivated influenza vaccine. The source material was CD4+ T cells sorted from PBMCs, sampled less than 30 months after vaccination. This chain joins TRBV6-2 or TRBV6-3 and TRBJ1-1; D gene unclear. CDR3 residues: CASRLRSGVNTEAFF. In nucleotides, the CDR3 is TGTGCCAGCAGACTAAGGTCCGGGGTCAACACTGAAGCTTTCTTT.